The rows below give T cell receptor beta chains drawn from one sample of a study of cytomegalovirus exposure and HLA in healthy donors. TCRdb keeps only in-frame clones here, not all; method: immunoSEQ multiplex PCR. This listing includes some 70,000 clones. The source material was PBMCs. These receptors originate from a man aged 35-49 years in good health and CMV-seronegative. Both conserved end residues are part of each CDR3.

v_call cdr3_aa
TRBV29-1 CSVGSGGGSTDTQYF
TRBV7-9 CASNPDRINEKLFF
TRBV4-1 CASSQSLQGISYEQYF
TRBV6-1 CASSESTGVPGNTIYF
TRBV5-1 CASSLDGAPNYGYTF
TRBV6-1 CASRAGSYNSPLHF
TRBV4-1 CASSQAGVTNEKLFF
TRBV28 CASSAAGTRPYEQYF
TRBV29-1 CSVTGGFGYGYTF
TRBV4-1 CASSQAQGLTEAFF
TRBV5-6 CASSTDTTYEQYF
TRBV11-2 CASSLGTRNTIYF
TRBV5-8 CARSDSMNTEAFF
TRBV6-6 CASSYRGTTPLHF
TRBV29-1 CSVGGRGGEQPQHF
TRBV28 CASSFKNRGEQYF
TRBV30 CAWSVDRGDSGANVLTF
TRBV6-5 CASSYSFGRVETQYF
TRBV13 CASSFTPQLAGIYNEQFF
TRBV27 CASSLGGGARETQYF
TRBV11-3 CASSLGQGLDSPLHF
TRBV5-1 CASSLAGLAGEHTDTQYF
TRBV25-1 CASEPTGGGGYGYTF
TRBV7-9 CASSPRGRSNTEAFF
TRBV5-1 CASSPGLKGNQETQYF
TRBV9 CASSVKPGADSPLHF
TRBV19 CASSIRLTTSGGDEQYF
TRBV6-6 CASSLRQASEAFF
TRBV6-1 CASRQVITEAFF
TRBV19 CASGQGTYRTQDF
TRBV6-6 CASTPDSSNQPQHF
TRBV5-6 CASSGTGIGGTEAFF
TRBV6-1 CASRRGLGEYTIYF
TRBV6-1 CASSGTSGTQETQYF
TRBV7-2 CASSTRQGQNTEAFF
TRBV7-5 CARSSPGTLSNQPQHF
TRBV27 CASSLRAGDTDTQYF
TRBV5-1 CASSGADRSNEQFF
TRBV14 CASSRPGAYGYTF
TRBV5-1 CASVKRGDTNANEQFF
TRBV30 CAWTSPSSDTQYF
TRBV28 CAIAGGDSYEQYF
TRBV5-8 CASSFNRGYNEQFF
TRBV7-3 CASSARTGPLGAGELFF
TRBV5-6 CASRFFRGRAYGYTF
TRBV14 CASSQRGRDNYLNTGELFF
TRBV19 CASSGGQGAAETQYF
TRBV9 CASSIRQGIGQETQYF
TRBV5-1 CASRRTSGANTDTQYF
TRBV2 CASSATWANQPQHF
TRBV5-6 CASSLSQGARTYEQYF
TRBV5-1 CASRASGGENTIYF